This note documents a single TCR beta chain sequence. Participants were placed into cohorts based on the clinical history they reported. Two negative PCRs, clearance, or symptom resolution were required of recovered Cohort 3 donors. CDR1 and CDR2 (germline): LGHDT, YNNKEL (reference sequence). Trimming took 0 bases from V and 5 from J, leaving 10 bases between them. CDR3 length equals 15 residues. This specimen comes from a study of blood T cell repertoires in COVID-19. Study processing details: Estimates of nucleated cell counts were drawn from the amplification of reference gene primers. The data were produced by immunoSEQ multiplex PCR, yet TCRdb's version contains in-frame clones alone and is incomplete. V, J and clone size were drawn from that table, and D and trimming were deduced from the DNA. This table holds 200,000 or so clones, roughly four fifths found once.

The chain recombines TRBV3-1 (or the pseudogene TRBV3-2) with TRBJ1-4, with unresolved D. Sequenced: PBMCs or T cells enriched from blood (not recorded which). The clonotype originates from a man in his 60s who had recovered from COVID-19. Here the CDR3 reads CASSQEDRENEKLFF. The CDR3, as DNA: TGTGCCAGCAGCCAAGAGGATAGGGAGAATGAAAAACTGTTTTTT.